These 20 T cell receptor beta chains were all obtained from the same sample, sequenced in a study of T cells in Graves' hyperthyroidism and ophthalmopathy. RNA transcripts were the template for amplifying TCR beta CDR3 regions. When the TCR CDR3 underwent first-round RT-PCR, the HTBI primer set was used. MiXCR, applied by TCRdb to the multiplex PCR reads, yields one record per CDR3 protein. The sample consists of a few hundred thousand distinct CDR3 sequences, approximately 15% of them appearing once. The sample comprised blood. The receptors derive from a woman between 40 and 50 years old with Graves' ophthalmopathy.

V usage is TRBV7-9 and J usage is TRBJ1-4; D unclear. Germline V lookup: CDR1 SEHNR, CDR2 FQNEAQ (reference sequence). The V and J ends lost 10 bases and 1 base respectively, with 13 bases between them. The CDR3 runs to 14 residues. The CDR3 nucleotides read TGTGCCACTCACGGGGTCCTAACTAATGAAAAACTGTTTTTT. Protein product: CATHGVLTNEKLFF.

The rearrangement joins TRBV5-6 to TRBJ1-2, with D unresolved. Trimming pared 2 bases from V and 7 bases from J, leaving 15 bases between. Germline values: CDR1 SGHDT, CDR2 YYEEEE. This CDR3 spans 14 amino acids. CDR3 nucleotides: TGTGCCAGCAGCTTTTATGGCCTTCCGAGTGGCTACACCTTC. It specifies CASSFYGLPSGYTF.

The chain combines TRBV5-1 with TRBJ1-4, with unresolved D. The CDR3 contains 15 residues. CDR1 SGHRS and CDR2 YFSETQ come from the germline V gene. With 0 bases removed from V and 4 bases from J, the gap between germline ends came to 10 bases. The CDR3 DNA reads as TGCGCCAGCAGCTTGGAAGGCAGCCATAATGAAAAACTGTTTTTT. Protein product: CASSLEGSHNEKLFF.

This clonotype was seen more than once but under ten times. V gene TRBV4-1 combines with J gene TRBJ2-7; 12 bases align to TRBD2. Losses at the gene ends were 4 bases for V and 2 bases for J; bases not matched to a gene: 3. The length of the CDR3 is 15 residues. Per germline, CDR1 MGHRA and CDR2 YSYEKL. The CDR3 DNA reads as TGCGCCAGCAGCCGACTAGCGGGAGATACCTACGAGCAGTACTTC. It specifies CASSRLAGDTYEQYF.

CDR3 coding DNA: TGCAGTGTTCGGACCCCTGGCTCCTACGAGCAGTACTTC. Translated: CSVRTPGSYEQYF. The rearrangement joins TRBV20-1 to TRBJ2-7; D gene uncertain. Per germline, CDR1 DFQATT and CDR2 SNEGSKA (reference sequence). The CDR3 is 13 residues long. Trimming took 7 bases from V and 0 from J, leaving 13 bases between them.

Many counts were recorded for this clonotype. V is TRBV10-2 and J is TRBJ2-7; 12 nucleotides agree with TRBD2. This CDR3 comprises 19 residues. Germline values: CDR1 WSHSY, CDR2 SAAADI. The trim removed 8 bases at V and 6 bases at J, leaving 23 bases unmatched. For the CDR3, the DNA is TGCGCCAGCTCACGATCCGGGACAGTGACTAGCGGGAGAGCTTCCGAGCAGTACTTC. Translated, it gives CASSRSGTVTSGRASEQYF.

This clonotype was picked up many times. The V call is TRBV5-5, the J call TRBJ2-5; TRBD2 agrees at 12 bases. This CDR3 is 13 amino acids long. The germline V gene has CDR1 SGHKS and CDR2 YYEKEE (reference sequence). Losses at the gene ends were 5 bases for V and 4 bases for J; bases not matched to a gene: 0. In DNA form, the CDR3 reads TGTGCCAGCAGGGGACTAGCGGGAGAGACCCAGTACTTC. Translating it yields CASRGLAGETQYF. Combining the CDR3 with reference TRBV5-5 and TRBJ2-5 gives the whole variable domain DAGVTQSPTHLIKTRGQQVTLRCSPISGHKSVSWYQQVLGQGPQFIFQYYEKEERGRGNFPDRFSARQFPNYSSELNVNALLLGDSALYLCASRGLAGETQYFGPGTRLLVL.

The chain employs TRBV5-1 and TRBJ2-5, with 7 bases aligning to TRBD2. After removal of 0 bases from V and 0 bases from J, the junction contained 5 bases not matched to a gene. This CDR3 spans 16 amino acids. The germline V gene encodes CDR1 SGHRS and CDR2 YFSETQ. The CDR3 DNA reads TGCGCCAGCAGCTTGGCCCCCGGGACTAACCAAGAGACCCAGTACTTC. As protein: CASSLAPGTNQETQYF.

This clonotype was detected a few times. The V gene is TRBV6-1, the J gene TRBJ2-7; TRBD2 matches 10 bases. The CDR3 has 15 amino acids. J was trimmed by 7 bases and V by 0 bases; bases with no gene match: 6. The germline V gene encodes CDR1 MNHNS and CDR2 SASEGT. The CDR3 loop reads CASSEASAGGEEQYF. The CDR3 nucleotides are TGTGCCAGCAGTGAAGCCTCAGCGGGAGGGGAAGAGCAGTACTTC.

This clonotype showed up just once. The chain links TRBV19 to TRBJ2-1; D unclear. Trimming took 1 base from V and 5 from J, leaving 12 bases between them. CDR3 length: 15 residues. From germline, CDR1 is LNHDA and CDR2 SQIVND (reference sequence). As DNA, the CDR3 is TGTGCCAGTAGTATAGGGCGGCTCCCCCACAATGAGCAGTTCTTC. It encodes CASSIGRLPHNEQFF.

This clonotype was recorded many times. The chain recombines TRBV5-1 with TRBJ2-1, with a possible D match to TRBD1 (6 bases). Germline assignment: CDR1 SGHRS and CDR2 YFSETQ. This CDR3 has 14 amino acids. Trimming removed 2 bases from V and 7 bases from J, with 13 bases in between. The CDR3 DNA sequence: TGCGCCAGCAGCTTAGGGACAAATCCTAATGAGCAGTTCTTC. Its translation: CASSLGTNPNEQFF.

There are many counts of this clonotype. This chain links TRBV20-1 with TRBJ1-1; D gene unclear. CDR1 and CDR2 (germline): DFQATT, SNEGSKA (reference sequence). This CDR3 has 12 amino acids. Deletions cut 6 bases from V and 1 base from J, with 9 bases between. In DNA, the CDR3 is TGCAGTGCCCTCGACAAGAACACTGAAGCTTTCTTT. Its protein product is CSALDKNTEAFF.

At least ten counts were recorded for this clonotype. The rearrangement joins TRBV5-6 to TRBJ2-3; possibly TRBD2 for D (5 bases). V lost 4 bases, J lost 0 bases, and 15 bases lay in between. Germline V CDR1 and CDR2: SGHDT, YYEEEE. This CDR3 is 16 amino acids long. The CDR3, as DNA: TGTGCCAGCAGCCCACTAGGTGCTATTAGCACAGATACGCAGTATTTT. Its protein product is CASSPLGAISTDTQYF.

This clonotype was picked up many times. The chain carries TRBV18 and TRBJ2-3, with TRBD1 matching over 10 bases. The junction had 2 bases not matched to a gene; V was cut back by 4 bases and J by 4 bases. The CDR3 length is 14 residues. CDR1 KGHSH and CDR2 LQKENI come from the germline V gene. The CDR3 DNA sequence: TGTGCCAGCTCACATGGACAGGGGGCAGATACGCAGTATTTT. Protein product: CASSHGQGADTQYF.

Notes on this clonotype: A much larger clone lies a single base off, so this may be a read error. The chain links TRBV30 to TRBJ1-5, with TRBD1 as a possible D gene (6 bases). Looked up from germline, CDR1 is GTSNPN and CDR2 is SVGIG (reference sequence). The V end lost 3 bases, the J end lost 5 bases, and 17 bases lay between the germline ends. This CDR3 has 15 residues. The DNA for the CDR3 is TGTGCCTGGAGCCTTACACAGGGTGGCGATCAGCCCCAGCATTTT. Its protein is CAWSLTQGGDQPQHF.

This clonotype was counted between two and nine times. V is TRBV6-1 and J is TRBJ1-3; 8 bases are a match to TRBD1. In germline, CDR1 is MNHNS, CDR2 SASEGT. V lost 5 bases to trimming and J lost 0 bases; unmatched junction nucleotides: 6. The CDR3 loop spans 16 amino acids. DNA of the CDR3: TGTGCCAGCAGTCCGGACAGGGCAAGCTCTGGAAACACCATATATTTT. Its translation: CASSPDRASSGNTIYF.

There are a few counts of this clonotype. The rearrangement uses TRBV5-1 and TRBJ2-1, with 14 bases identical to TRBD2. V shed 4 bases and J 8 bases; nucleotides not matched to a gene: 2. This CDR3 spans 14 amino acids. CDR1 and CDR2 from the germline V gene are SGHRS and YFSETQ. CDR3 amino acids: CASSKTSGRDEQFF. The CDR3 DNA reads TGCGCCAGCAGCAAGACTAGCGGGAGGGATGAGCAGTTCTTC.

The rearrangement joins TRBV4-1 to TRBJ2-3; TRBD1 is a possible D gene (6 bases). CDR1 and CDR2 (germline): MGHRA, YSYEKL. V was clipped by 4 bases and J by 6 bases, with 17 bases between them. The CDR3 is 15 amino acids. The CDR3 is CASSRTTGPGDTQYF. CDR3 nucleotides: TGCGCCAGCAGCCGGACGACAGGTCCGGGCGATACGCAGTATTTT.

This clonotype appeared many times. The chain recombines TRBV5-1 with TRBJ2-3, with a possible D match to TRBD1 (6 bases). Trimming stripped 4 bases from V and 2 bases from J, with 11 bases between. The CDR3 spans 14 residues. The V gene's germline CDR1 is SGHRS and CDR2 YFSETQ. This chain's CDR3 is CASSTGQNTDTQYF. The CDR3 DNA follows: TGCGCCAGCAGCACCGGACAGAACACAGATACGCAGTATTTT.

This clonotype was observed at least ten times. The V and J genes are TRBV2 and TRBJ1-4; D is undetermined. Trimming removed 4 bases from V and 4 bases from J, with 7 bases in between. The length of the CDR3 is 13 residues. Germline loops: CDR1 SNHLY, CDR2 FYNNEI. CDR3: CASSVGRNEKLFF. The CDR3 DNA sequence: TGTGCCAGCAGTGTCGGGCGTAATGAAAAACTGTTTTTT. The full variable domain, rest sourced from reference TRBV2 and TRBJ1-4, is EPEVTQTPSHQVTQMGQEVILRCVPISNHLYFYWYRQILGQKVEFLVSFYNNEISEKSEIFDDQFSVERPDGSNFTLKIRSTKLEDSAMYFCASSVGRNEKLFFGSGTQLSVL.